This TCR beta chain was sequenced for a study of T-cell reconstitution after alpha-beta-depleted transplantation in children. Broader study findings: One year post-transplant, T-cell counts and diversity were largely derived from T cells produced anew.

On this clonotype: No antigen is known for it.

It was with unique molecular identifiers that the TCRbeta library was prepared. TCRdb re-called the PCR reads through MiXCR, storing one row per CDR3 protein. The sample consists of around 490,000 distinct CDR3 sequences, over 9.5% of them appearing once. Germline loops: CDR1 SGHTA, CDR2 FQGNSA. CDR3 length: 16 residues. The V segment lost 0 bases and the J segment 1 base; nucleotides outside the gene matches: 6. The sequence came from a female patient aged 2-9 years who had a stem cell transplant for aplastic anemia, so the T cells may come from the graft donor. The input for sequencing was PBMCs, mostly from graft donor cells, taken 180 days after TCRalphabeta/CD19-depleted stem cell transplant. The rearrangement uses TRBV7-2 and TRBJ2-7, with 7 bases matching TRBD2. The CDR3, as DNA: TGTGCCAGCAGCTTAGCGGCGGGCGGGAGATCCTACGAGCAGTACTTC. It yields the protein CASSLAAGGRSYEQYF.